The 9 T cell receptor beta chains in this list originate from one sample, sequenced in a study of blood T cells in healthy people across ages. A second PCR, run for about 7 to 11 cycles, used a sample-barcoded 5' primer plus a J-beta primer mix. TCRdb re-called the 5' RACE reads through MiXCR, storing one row per CDR3 protein. The sample shows fewer than 2 million distinct CDR3 sequences, more than 35% of them seen only once. Sequenced input: blood. The origin of the receptors is a human donor in good health.

The CDR3 reads CASSLVSGGLQETQYF. For the CDR3, the DNA is TGTGCCAGCAGTTTGGTTAGCGGGGGACTCCAAGAGACCCAGTACTTC. This sequence joins TRBV27 and TRBJ2-5; 9 bases are shared with TRBD2. This CDR3 comprises 16 residues. From germline, CDR1 is MNHEY and CDR2 SMNVEV (reference sequence). V was pared by 3 bases and J by 1 base, with 6 bases of the junction left unmatched.

The V call is TRBV6-2 or TRBV6-3, the J call TRBJ2-1; 10 positions agree with TRBD1. The V gene end was trimmed by 7 bases and the J gene end by 8 bases; junction bases not matched to a gene: 8. The CDR3 is 14 residues long. CDR1 and CDR2 (germline): MNHEY, SVGEGT. The CDR3 sequence: CASKTGGAFYEQFF. The CDR3 bases are TGTGCCAGCAAGACAGGGGGCGCGTTCTATGAGCAGTTCTTC.

Written as DNA, the CDR3 is TGCGCCAGCAGCCGGCAGGGTTTCACTGAAGCTTTCTTT. It yields the protein CASSRQGFTEAFF. The chain recombines TRBV4-3 with TRBJ1-1; perhaps TRBD1 as D (5 bases). The germline V gene has CDR1 LGHNA and CDR2 YSLEER. The CDR3 consists of 13 residues. Deletions cut 4 bases from V and 4 bases from J, with 10 bases between.

The V gene is TRBV2, the J gene TRBJ2-1; maybe TRBD1 (6 bases). The CDR3 is 13 amino acids. CDR1 SNHLY and CDR2 FYNNEI come from the germline V gene. The V gene lost 6 bases and the J gene lost 6 bases, with 12 bases spanning the gap. CDR3 sequence reads: CASSRDTPNEQFF. The CDR3 DNA reads as TGTGCCAGCAGCAGGGACACCCCCAATGAGCAGTTCTTC.

This sequence joins TRBV2 and TRBJ1-2, with D perhaps TRBD1 (6 bases). Germline assignment: CDR1 SNHLY and CDR2 FYNNEI. Trimming shortened V by 2 bases and J by 7 bases, and 17 bases separated the two germline ends. CDR3 size: 15 residues. The CDR3 loop reads CASSEQQGLLGGYTF. The CDR3 DNA reads TGTGCCAGCAGTGAACAACAGGGTCTATTGGGTGGCTACACCTTC.

Turning to this clonotype: Germline is not matched at one junction end, which may reflect a read error. Written as DNA, the CDR3 is TGTGCCATCAGTTACGACGGGACAGTACTAACTGAAGCTTTCTTT. Protein product: CAISYDGTVLTEAFF. The V call is TRBV6-6, the J call TRBJ1-1; TRBD1 matches 7 bases. The CDR3 covers 15 residues. Looked up from germline, CDR1 is MNHNY and CDR2 is SVGAGI (reference sequence).

This clonotype was observed a few times. This rearrangement joins TRBV15 to TRBJ1-2, with 10 bases lining up with TRBD1. Germline V lookup: CDR1 LNHNV, CDR2 YYDKDF (reference sequence). The ends lost 2 bases at V and 5 bases at J; junction bases unmatched: 5. The CDR3 contains 15 residues. CDR3 in DNA: TGTGCCACCAGCAGAAGGACAGGGGGATGGTATGGCTACACCTTC. Encoded protein: CATSRRTGGWYGYTF.

V gene TRBV7-8 combines with J gene TRBJ1-2; possibly TRBD1 for D (6 bases). V gave up 5 bases and J gave up 6 bases, with 16 bases separating them. CDR3 length: 14 residues. The V gene's germline CDR1 is SGHVS and CDR2 FQNEAQ. CDR3 loop: CASSARGGMDGYTF. The CDR3 DNA sequence: TGTGCCAGCAGCGCCCGAGGGGGAATGGATGGCTACACCTTC.

This chain connects TRBV7-2 to TRBJ1-6, with 7 bases aligning to TRBD1. From germline, CDR1 is SGHTA and CDR2 FQGNSA. Unmatched junction bases numbered 9, after V lost 6 bases and J lost 10 bases. CDR3 length: 14 residues. CDR3 sequence (DNA): TGTGCCAGCAGGCCTGACAGGGTGGTATCACCCCTCCACTTT. As protein: CASRPDRVVSPLHF. The variable domain in full, with the rest retrieved from reference TRBV7-2 and TRBJ1-6, is GAGVSQSPSNKVTEKGKDVELRCDPISGHTALYWYRQSLGQGLEFLIYFQGNSAPDKSGLPSDRFSAERTGGSVSTLTIQRTQQEDSAVYLCASRPDRVVSPLHFGNGTRLTVT.